This T cell receptor (beta chain) was recovered during a study of blood T cell repertoires in COVID-19. Authors' analysis steps: Estimates of nucleated cell counts were drawn from the amplification of reference gene primers. Assay used: immunoSEQ multiplex PCR; TCRdb lists only in-frame clones, some missing. The DNA was the basis for D and trimming; V, J and clone size are from that table. The sample has approximately 300,000 clones, 90% seen once. Germline CDR1 is SQVTM and CDR2 is ANQGSEA. This CDR3 is built from 13 residues. V lost 5 bases and J lost 6, with 11 bases in between. Followed over time, Seattle patients had been enrolled while infection was active.

The receptor was derived from a woman between 35 and 50 years old with COVID-19, enrolled during active disease. Source material: peripheral blood. The chain links TRBV29-1 to TRBJ1-6, with D uncertain. As DNA, the CDR3 is TGCAGCGTTCTATTCGGGGTTAATTCACCCCTCCACTTT. Translated, it gives CSVLFGVNSPLHF.